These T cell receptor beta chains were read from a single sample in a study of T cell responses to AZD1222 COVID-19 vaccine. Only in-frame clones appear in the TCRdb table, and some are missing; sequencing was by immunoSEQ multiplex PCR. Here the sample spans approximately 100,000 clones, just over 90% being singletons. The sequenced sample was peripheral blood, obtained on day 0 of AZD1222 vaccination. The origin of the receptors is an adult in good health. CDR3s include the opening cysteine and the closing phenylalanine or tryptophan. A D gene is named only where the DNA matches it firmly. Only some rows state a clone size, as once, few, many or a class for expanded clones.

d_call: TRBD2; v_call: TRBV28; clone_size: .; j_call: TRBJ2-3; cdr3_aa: CASSIRLAGSTDTQYF; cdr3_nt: TGTGCCAGCAGTATTCGACTAGCGGGGAGCACAGATACGCAGTATTTT
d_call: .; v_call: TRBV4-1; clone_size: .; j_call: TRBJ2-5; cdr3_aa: CASSQWTKETQYF; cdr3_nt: TGCGCCAGCAGCCAATGGACAAAAGAGACCCAGTACTTC
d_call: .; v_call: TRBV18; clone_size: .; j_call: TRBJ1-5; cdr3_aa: CASSPFGQFNQPQHF; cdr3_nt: TGTGCCAGCTCACCGTTCGGACAGTTCAATCAGCCCCAGCATTTT
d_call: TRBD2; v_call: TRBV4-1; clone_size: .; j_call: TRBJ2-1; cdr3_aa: CASSQEWTSPNEQFF; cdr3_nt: TGCGCCAGCAGCCAAGAATGGACTAGTCCCAATGAGCAGTTCTTC
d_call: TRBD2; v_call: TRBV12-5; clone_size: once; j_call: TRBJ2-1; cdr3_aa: CASGSTVVAGDEQFF; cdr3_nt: TGTGCTAGTGGTTCTACAGTAGTAGCGGGGGATGAGCAGTTCTTC
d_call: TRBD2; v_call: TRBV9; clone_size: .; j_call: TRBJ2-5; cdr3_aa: CASSPPPGGRETQYF; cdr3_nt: TGTGCCAGCAGCCCCCCCCCGGGGGGGCGGGAGACCCAGTACTTC
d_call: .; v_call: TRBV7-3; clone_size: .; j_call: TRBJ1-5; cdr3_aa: CASFKSGCLQPQHF; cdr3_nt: TGTGCCAGCTTTAAGTCAGGGTGCCTTCAGCCCCAGCATTTT
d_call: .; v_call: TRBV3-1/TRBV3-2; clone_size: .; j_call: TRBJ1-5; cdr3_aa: CASSQNQGLQPQHF; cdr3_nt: TGTGCCAGCAGCCAAAACCAGGGGCTTCAGCCCCAGCATTTT
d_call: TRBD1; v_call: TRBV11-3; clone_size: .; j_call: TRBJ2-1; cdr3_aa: CASSDRGHDEQFF; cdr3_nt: TGTGCCAGCAGCGACAGGGGGCACGATGAGCAGTTCTTC
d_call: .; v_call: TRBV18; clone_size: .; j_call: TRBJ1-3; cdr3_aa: CASSPAGRSPGNTIYF; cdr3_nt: TGTGCCAGCTCACCAGCGGGCAGGTCACCTGGAAACACCATATATTTT
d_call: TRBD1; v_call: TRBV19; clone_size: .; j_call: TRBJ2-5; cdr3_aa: CASSTGQIQETQYF; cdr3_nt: TGTGCCAGTAGTACGGGACAGATTCAAGAGACCCAGTACTTC
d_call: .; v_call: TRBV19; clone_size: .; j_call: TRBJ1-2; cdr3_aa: CATSYRANYGYTF; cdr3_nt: TGTGCCACCTCTTACAGGGCCAACTATGGCTACACCTTC
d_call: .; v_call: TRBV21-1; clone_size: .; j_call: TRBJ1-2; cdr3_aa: CASSKGAGLRGYTF; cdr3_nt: TGTGCCAGCAGCAAAGGAGCAGGGTTACGTGGCTACACCTTC
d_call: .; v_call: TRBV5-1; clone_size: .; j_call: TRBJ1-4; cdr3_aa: CASSLDNWAGAEKLFF; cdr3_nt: TGCGCCAGCAGCTTGGATAACTGGGCGGGGGCTGAAAAACTGTTTTTT
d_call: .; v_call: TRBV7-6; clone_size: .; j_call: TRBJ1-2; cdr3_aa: CASSQQVPVQGIGYTF; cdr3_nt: TGTGCCAGCAGCCAACAGGTCCCTGTCCAGGGAATTGGCTACACCTTC
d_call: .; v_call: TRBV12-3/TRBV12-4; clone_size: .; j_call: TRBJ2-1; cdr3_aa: CASSSSGQGEQFF; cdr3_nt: TGTGCCAGCAGTTCGTCGGGACAAGGTGAGCAGTTCTTC
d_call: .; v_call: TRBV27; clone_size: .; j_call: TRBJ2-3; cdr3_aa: CASSSGDTQYF; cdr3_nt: TGTGCCAGCAGCTCGGGAGATACGCAGTATTTT
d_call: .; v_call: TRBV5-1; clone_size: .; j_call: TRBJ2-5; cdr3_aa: CASSLEGPRDETQYF; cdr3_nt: TGCGCCAGCAGCTTGGAGGGCCCCCGGGACGAGACCCAGTACTTC
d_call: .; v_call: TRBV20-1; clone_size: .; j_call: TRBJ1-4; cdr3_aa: CSARHNEKLFF; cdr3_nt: TGCAGTGCTAGACATAATGAAAAACTGTTTTTT
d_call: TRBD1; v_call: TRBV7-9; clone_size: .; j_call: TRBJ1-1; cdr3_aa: CASSSTGFGANTEAFF; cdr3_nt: TGTGCCAGCAGCTCGACAGGGTTTGGGGCTAACACTGAAGCTTTCTTT
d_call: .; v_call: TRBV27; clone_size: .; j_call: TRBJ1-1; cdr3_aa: CASSLAMTRANTEAFF; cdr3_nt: TGTGCCAGCAGTTTAGCCATGACCAGGGCCAACACTGAAGCTTTCTTT
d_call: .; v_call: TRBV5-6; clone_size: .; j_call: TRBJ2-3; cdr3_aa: CASSLDGSDTQYF; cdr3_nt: TGTGCCAGCAGCTTGGACGGATCTGATACGCAGTATTTT
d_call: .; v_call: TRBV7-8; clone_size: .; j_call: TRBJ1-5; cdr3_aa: CASSLAPGRTSNQPQHF; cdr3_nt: TGTGCCAGCAGCTTAGCCCCGGGCAGAACGAGCAATCAGCCCCAGCATTTT
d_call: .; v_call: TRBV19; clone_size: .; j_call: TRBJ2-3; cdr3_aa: CASSFLGAKRRHTQYF; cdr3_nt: TGTGCCAGTAGTTTCCTCGGGGCAAAGAGGAGGCATACGCAGTATTTT
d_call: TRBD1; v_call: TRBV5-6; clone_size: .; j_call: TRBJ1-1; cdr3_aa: CASSLEAGGYTEAFF; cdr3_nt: TGTGCCAGCAGCTTGGAGGCAGGGGGTTACACTGAAGCTTTCTTT
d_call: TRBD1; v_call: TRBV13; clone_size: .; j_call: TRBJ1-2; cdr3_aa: CASSADRGLDYGYTF; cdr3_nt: TGTGCCAGCAGCGCCGACAGGGGCTTGGACTATGGCTACACCTTC
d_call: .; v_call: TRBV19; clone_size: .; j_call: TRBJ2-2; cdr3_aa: CASNLQAETGELFF; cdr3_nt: TGTGCCAGTAACCTCCAAGCCGAGACCGGGGAGCTGTTTTTT
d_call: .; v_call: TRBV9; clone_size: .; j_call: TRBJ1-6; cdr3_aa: CASSVWPENSPLHF; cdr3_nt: TGTGCCAGCAGCGTATGGCCAGAAAATTCACCCCTCCACTTT
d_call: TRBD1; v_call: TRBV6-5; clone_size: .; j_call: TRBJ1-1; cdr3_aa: CASIGQGGTEAFF; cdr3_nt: TGTGCCAGCATCGGACAGGGAGGGACTGAAGCTTTCTTT
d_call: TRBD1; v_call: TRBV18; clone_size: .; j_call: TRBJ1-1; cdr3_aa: CASSPAGGRFKTEAFF; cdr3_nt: TGTGCCAGCTCACCAGCAGGGGGCCGGTTTAAGACTGAAGCTTTCTTT